This TCR beta chain was found in a study of molecular identifiers for immune sequencing clone quantification. This clonotype was seen repeatedly, ten times or more. TCR libraries were built in bulk with a published protocol and specific TCR primers. TCRdb called the PCR reads again in MiXCR, with one record for every CDR3 protein. The data show tens of thousands of distinct CDR3 sequences, nearly 25% seen once. This CDR3 comprises 15 residues. V shed 5 bases, J shed 4 bases, and the junction held 5 bases outside the gene matches. CDR1 and CDR2 from the germline V gene are SGHDT and YYEEEE. V is TRBV5-6 and J is TRBJ2-2, with 10 bases lining up with TRBD1. The sample comprised naive CD8+ T cells from blood, with Jurkat cell RNA spiked in. Subset given: FACS-sorted CD8+CD4-CCR7+CD45RA+ naive T cells. This TCR was recovered from a human donor in good health. Some libraries in this study had Jurkat cell RNA spiked in. This chain's CDR3 is CASSPDRGITGELFF. For the CDR3, the DNA is TGTGCCAGCAGTCCGGACAGGGGGATCACCGGGGAGCTGTTTTTT.